This T cell receptor (beta chain) was documented in a study of T cells in Graves' hyperthyroidism and ophthalmopathy. Not enrolled were patients with uncontrolled infection, other autoimmune disease, pregnancy or lactation. Study results and limitations: In the analysis, a 13 V-J model separated ophthalmopathy from stable hyperthyroidism. In validation, the model predicted ophthalmopathy. These predictions came a median about 6.8 months before onset. The blood repertoire included most of the expanded thyroid clonotypes above 0.001.

Germline assignment: CDR1 LGHNA and CDR2 YNFKEQ. The V and J ends lost 3 bases and 6 bases respectively, with 15 bases between them. The CDR3 is made up of 15 amino acids. Researchers amplified the TCR beta CDR3 regions from RNA transcripts. With the HTBI primer set, the TCR CDR3 went through a first round of RT-PCR. Each CDR3 protein is one row after TCRdb ran MiXCR on the multiplex PCR reads. The data contain around 690,000 distinct CDR3 sequences, about a fifth of them seen just once; the ten biggest clones take up under 35%. Turning to this clonotype: The antigen is undetermined.

Material: blood. This chain links TRBV4-2 with TRBJ2-1, with TRBD1 as a possible D gene (6 bases). The TCR comes from a young man with Graves' ophthalmopathy. The CDR3: CASSQSLGATNEQFF. Here the CDR3 DNA reads TGTGCCAGCAGCCAGTCCCTGGGGGCGACCAATGAGCAGTTCTTC.